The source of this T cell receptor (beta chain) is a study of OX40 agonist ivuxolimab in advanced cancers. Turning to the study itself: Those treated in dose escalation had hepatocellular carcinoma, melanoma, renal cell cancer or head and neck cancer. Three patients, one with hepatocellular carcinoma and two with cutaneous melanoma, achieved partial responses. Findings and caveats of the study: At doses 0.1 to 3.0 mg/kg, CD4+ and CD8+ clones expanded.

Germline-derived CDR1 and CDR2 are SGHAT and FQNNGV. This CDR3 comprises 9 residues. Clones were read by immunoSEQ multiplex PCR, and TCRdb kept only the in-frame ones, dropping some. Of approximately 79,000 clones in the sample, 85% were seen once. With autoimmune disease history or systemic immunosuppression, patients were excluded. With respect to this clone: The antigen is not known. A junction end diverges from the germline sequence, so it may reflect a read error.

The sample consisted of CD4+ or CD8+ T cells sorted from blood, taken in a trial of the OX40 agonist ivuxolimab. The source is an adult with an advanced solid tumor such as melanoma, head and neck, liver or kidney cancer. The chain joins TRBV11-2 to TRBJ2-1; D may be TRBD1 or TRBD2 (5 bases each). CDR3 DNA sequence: TGTGCCAGCAGCCCGGGGCTCATCTTC. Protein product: CASSPGLIF. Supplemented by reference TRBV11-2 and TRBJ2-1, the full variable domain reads EAGVAQSPRYKIIEKRQSVAFWCNPISGHATLYWYQQILGQGPKLLIQFQNNGVVDDSQLPKDRFSAERLKGVDSTLKIQPAKLEDSAVYLCASSPGLIFGPGTRLTVL.